The rows below give T cell receptor beta chains drawn from one sample of a study of T cell responses to AZD1222 COVID-19 vaccine. TCRdb's table, derived via immunoSEQ multiplex PCR, lists solely in-frame clones and lacks some. The table has about 270,000 clones, around 93% seen once. The sequencing here drew on peripheral blood, taken 28 days after the second AZD1222 dose. The receptors shown here come from an adult who received the AZD1222 COVID-19 vaccine. Each CDR3 is given with its conserved first and last residue. A D gene is named only where the DNA matches it firmly. Some rows have no size entry. The others give once, few or many, or a class for an expanded clone.

>TRBV28|.|TRBJ1-2|.
TGTGCCAGCAGTAGTATCTCTTTCTATGGCTACACCTTC
CASSSISFYGYTF
>TRBV6-2/TRBV6-3|TRBD2|TRBJ2-7|.
TGTGCCAGCAGTAAAAGGACTAGCGGGAGGGCCTACGAGCAGTACTTC
CASSKRTSGRAYEQYF
>TRBV15|.|TRBJ1-4|.
TGTGCCACCAGCAGCAGGGTGGGCACTAATGAAAAACTGTTTTTT
CATSSRVGTNEKLFF
>TRBV4-1|.|TRBJ2-1|.
TGCGCCAGCAGCCAAGAAGGACGGGGCTCCTACAATGAGCAGTTCTTC
CASSQEGRGSYNEQFF
>TRBV10-1|.|TRBJ2-7|.
TGCGCCATCCTCAGCCCGATCGATGGTTGGAGGGAGTACGAGCAGTACTTC
CAILSPIDGWREYEQYF
>TRBV27|.|TRBJ2-7|once
TGTGCCAGCAGTTTAGCAGGGGCTGAATACGAGCAGTACTTC
CASSLAGAEYEQYF
>TRBV4-3|.|TRBJ2-1|few
TGCGCCAGCAGCCAAGATTGGTGGACCAATGAGCAGTTCTTC
CASSQDWWTNEQFF
>TRBV23-1|TRBD2|TRBJ2-1|.
TGCGCCAGCAGTCCTCCGGGAGGACAGCAGTTCTTC
CASSPPGGQQFF
>TRBV3-1/TRBV3-2|TRBD2|TRBJ2-3|.
TGTGCCAGCAGCCAAGATTTACCGCCGGGAGGGTGGGATACGCAGTATTTT
CASSQDLPPGGWDTQYF
>TRBV5-1|.|TRBJ2-7|.
TGCGCCAGCAGCTTGACAGACTACGAGCAGTACTTC
CASSLTDYEQYF
>TRBV27|.|TRBJ2-7|.
TGTGCCAGCAGTACACCGGGTCCGTCCTACGAGCAGTACTTC
CASSTPGPSYEQYF
>TRBV19|.|TRBJ1-4|once
TGTGCCAGTAGTCCAAGACCGGGATCGGGAACAAGGGAAAAACTGTTTTTT
CASSPRPGSGTREKLFF
>TRBV6-5|.|TRBJ1-5|once
TGTGCCAGCAGCGACACCGGCGGCAATCAGCCCCAGCATTTT
CASSDTGGNQPQHF
>TRBV27|TRBD1|TRBJ1-5|.
TGTGCCAGCAGTTTAGGGACAGGGCCCAATCAGCCCCAGCATTTT
CASSLGTGPNQPQHF
>TRBV5-1|TRBD1|TRBJ1-6|once
TGCGCCAGCAGCTTGGCCGGGGGACAGACTAATTCACCCCTCCACTTT
CASSLAGGQTNSPLHF
>TRBV10-3|.|TRBJ1-1|.
TGTGCCATCAGTGCCTCGAGGGCCCGGGGCACTGAAGCTTTCTTT
CAISASRARGTEAFF
>TRBV7-6|.|TRBJ1-1|.
TGTGCCAGCAGCCGACAGTGGGACACTGAAGCTTTCTTT
CASSRQWDTEAFF
>TRBV10-3|TRBD1|TRBJ2-7|.
TGTGCCATCAGTAATAGGACAGGGGGGAACTACGAGCAGTACTTC
CAISNRTGGNYEQYF
>TRBV15|.|TRBJ1-1|.
TGTGCCACCAGCAGAGATGCGGTAGACACTGAAGCTTTCTTT
CATSRDAVDTEAFF
>TRBV7-2|TRBD1|TRBJ1-2|.
TGTGCCAGCAGCTCTGGCAGGGGGCAAGGCTACACCTTC
CASSSGRGQGYTF
>TRBV11-2|.|TRBJ1-5|.
TGTGCCAGCAGCCCCAGGAGGGGTACCGGGGATAATCAGCCCCAGCATTTT
CASSPRRGTGDNQPQHF
>TRBV7-2|.|TRBJ1-1|.
TGTGCCAGCAGCCGTCAGGGTATTAGGACGAACACTGAAGCTTTCTTT
CASSRQGIRTNTEAFF
>TRBV28|TRBD1|TRBJ1-1|.
TGTGCCAGCAGTCCGACGGGACAGGGCAACACTGAAGCTTTCTTT
CASSPTGQGNTEAFF
>TRBV2|.|TRBJ1-6|.
TGTGCCAGCTCGACCGACTATAATTCACCCCTCCACTTT
CASSTDYNSPLHF
>TRBV4-1|.|TRBJ2-7|.
TGCGCCAGCAGCCCATCGAAGGGGTTCTACGAGCAGTACTTC
CASSPSKGFYEQYF
>TRBV25-1|.|TRBJ1-2|.
TGTGCCAGCTCACGGGCCCAAACGGGGGGCTACACCTTC
CASSRAQTGGYTF
>TRBV2|.|TRBJ2-7|.
TGTGCCAGCAGGTTATGGGGACAGGGGAACCTAGCGGGGCCCCTTTTCTCCTACGAGCAGTACTTC
CASRLWGQGNLAGPLFSYEQYF
>TRBV7-2|.|TRBJ1-5|.
TGTGCCAGCAGCCCCGTCCTCGATCAGCCCCAGCATTTT
CASSPVLDQPQHF
>TRBV11-2|TRBD1|TRBJ1-2|once
TGTGCCAGCAGCTTATCCGGACAGGGTACGGGTGGCTACACCTTC
CASSLSGQGTGGYTF
>TRBV5-1|TRBD2|TRBJ2-7|.
TGCGCCAGCAGCTTGGAGCGGGGGGACGAGCAGTACTTC
CASSLERGDEQYF
>TRBV6-1|.|TRBJ1-2|.
TGTGCCAGCAGTGAATGGGCGGTTCGGGGCTACACCTTC
CASSEWAVRGYTF
>TRBV4-3|.|TRBJ1-3|.
TGCGCCAGCAGCCAAGATCAGGGCAGCAGAAACACCATATATTTT
CASSQDQGSRNTIYF
>TRBV3-1/TRBV3-2|.|TRBJ2-7|.
TGTGCCAGCAGCCAAGATCGACAGCTGTTATACGAGCAGTACTTC
CASSQDRQLLYEQYF
>TRBV5-1|.|TRBJ2-3|.
TGCGCCAGCAGCTCGGGAGAGAGCACAGATACGCAGTATTTT
CASSSGESTDTQYF